Sequencing of this T cell receptor (beta chain) was carried out in a study of T cell responses to AZD1222 COVID-19 vaccine. Study-wide points: Compared with day 0, the breadth and depth of the Spike-specific TCR repertoire rose significantly after two doses of AZD1222. Among spike-specific TCRs, nearly half reportedly target unmutated variant regions.

Measured with immunoSEQ multiplex PCR; TCRdb has only the in-frame clones, and not every one. The table records about 130,000 clones, roughly 85% of them present only once. Comments on this clone: What it binds is not known.

Germline CDR1 and CDR2: MDHEN and SYDVKM. Trimming removed 5 bases from V and 2 bases from J; junction bases left unmatched: 6. CDR3 length equals 15 residues. Material: peripheral blood, obtained 28 days after the second AZD1222 dose. The sequence was obtained from an adult who received the AZD1222 COVID-19 vaccine. The chain employs TRBV28 and TRBJ1-5; 7 positions agree with TRBD1. This chain's CDR3 is CASSPRGEGNQPQHF. In nucleotides, the CDR3 is TGTGCCAGCAGTCCCAGGGGGGAGGGCAATCAGCCCCAGCATTTT.